Only one count was recorded for the clone carrying this TCR beta chain. This entry comes from a study of blood T cell repertoires in COVID-19. On the study more broadly: Sample material is recorded as cDNA or gDNA derived from T cells, B-cell-depleted T cells, or PBMCs.

Per the authors' pipeline: Estimates of nucleated cell counts were drawn from the amplification of reference gene primers. The method was immunoSEQ multiplex PCR; TCRdb's version includes in-frame clones alone and lacks a portion of them. V, J and clone size were drawn from that table, and D and trimming were deduced from the DNA. The table lists roughly 240,000 clones, 82% of them singletons, with under 2% in the top ten. CDR3 length equals 15 residues. V lost 6 bases and J lost 6, with 18 bases in between. Germline CDR1 is MDHEN and CDR2 is SYDVKM. The chain has TRBV28 and TRBJ2-1; a possible D gene is TRBD2 (5 bases). This TCR was recovered from a woman aged 80 or over with acute or convalescent COVID-19. Sequencing was carried out using peripheral blood. CDR3 bases: TGTGCCAGCAGATCCCCCGTGACTACTTTCAATGAGCAGTTCTTC. This translates into CASRSPVTTFNEQFF.